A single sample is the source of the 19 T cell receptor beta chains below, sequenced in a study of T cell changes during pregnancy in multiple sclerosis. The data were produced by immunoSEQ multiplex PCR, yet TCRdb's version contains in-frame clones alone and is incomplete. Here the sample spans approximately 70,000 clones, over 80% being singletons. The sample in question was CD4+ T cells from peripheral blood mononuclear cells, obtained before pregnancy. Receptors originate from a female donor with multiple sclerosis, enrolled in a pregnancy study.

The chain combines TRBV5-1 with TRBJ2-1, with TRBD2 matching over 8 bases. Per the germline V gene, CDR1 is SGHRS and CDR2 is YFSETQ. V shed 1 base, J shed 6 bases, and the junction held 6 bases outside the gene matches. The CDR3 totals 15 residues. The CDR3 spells CASSLSSGRGNEQFF. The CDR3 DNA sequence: TGCGCCAGCAGCTTGTCCAGCGGGAGAGGCAATGAGCAGTTCTTC.

The CDR3 is CSVGIGRGEKLFF. CDR3 nucleotides: TGCAGCGTTGGGATCGGGAGGGGTGAAAAACTGTTTTTT. The chain recombines TRBV29-1 with TRBJ1-4, with a possible D match to TRBD1 (5 bases). This CDR3 contains 13 residues. Germline V gene data show CDR1 as SQVTM and CDR2 as ANQGSEA. V lost 4 bases to trimming and J lost 7 bases, with 13 bases between them.

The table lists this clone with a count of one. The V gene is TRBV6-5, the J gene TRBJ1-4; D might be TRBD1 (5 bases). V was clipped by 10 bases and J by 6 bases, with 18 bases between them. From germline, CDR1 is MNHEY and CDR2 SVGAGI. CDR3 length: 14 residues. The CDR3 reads CATRHPGGDEKLFF. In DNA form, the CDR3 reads TGTGCCACCCGACACCCGGGGGGGGATGAAAAACTGTTTTTT.

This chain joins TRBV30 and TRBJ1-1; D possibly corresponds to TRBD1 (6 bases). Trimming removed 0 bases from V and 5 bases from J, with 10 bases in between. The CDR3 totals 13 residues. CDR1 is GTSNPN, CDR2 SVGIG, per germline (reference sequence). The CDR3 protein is CAWSVQQGTEAFF. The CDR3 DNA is TGTGCCTGGAGTGTACAACAGGGAACTGAAGCTTTCTTT.

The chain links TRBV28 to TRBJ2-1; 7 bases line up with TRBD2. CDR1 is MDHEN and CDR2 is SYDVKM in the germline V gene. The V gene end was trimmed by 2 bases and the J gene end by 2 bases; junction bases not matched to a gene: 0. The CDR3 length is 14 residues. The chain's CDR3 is CASSLAGAYNEQFF. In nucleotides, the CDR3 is TGTGCCAGCAGTTTAGCGGGAGCCTACAATGAGCAGTTCTTC.

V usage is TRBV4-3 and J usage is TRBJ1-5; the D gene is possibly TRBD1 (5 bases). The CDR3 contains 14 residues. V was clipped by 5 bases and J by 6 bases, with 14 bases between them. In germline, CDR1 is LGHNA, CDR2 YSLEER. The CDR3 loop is CASSKGRGTQPQHF. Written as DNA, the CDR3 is TGCGCCAGCAGCAAAGGGAGGGGCACTCAGCCCCAGCATTTT.

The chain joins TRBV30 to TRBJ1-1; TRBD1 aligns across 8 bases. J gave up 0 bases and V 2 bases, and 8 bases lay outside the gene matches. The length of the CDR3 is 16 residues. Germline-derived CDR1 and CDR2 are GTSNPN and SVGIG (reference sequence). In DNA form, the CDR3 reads TGTGCCTGGAGTCAACCCTGGACAGGGTTGAACACTGAAGCTTTCTTT. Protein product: CAWSQPWTGLNTEAFF.

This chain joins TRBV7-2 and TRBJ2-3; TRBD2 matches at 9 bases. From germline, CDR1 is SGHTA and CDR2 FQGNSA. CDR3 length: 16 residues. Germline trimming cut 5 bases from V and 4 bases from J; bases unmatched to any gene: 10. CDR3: CASSIGLAGSADTQYF. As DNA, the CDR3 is TGTGCCAGCAGCATAGGCCTAGCGGGGTCCGCAGATACGCAGTATTTT.

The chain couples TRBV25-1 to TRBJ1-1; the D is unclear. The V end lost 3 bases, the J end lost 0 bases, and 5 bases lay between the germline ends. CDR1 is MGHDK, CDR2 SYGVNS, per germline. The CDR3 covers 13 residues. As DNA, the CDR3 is TGTGCCAGCAGTGAGGGCTTGAACACTGAAGCTTTCTTT. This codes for CASSEGLNTEAFF.

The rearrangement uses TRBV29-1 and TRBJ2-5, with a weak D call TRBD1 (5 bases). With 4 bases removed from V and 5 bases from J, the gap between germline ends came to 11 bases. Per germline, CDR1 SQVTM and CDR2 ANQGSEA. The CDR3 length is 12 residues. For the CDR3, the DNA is TGCAGCGTTGTAACAGGTTTGGAGACCCAGTACTTC. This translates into CSVVTGLETQYF.

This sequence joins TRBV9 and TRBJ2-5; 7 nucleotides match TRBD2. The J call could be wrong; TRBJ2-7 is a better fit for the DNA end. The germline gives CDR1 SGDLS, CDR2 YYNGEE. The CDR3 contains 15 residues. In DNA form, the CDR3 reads TGTGCCAGCAGCGCCCGACTAGCCTCTCGCTACGAGCAGTACTTC. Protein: CASSARLASRYEQYF.

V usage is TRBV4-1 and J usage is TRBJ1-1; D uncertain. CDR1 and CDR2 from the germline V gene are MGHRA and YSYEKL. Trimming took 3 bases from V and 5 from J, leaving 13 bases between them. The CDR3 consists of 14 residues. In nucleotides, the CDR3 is TGCGCCAGCAGCCAGTACATGGGGAGTACTGAAGCTTTCTTT. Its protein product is CASSQYMGSTEAFF.

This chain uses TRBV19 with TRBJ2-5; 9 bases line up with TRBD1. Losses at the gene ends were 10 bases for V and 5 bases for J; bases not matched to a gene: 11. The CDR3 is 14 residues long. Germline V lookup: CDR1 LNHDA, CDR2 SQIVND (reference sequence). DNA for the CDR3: TGTGCCACCCTTGAGACAGGGGGAGGGGAGACCCAGTACTTC. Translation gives CATLETGGGETQYF. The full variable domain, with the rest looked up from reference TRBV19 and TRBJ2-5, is DGGITQSPKYLFRKEGQNVTLSCEQNLNHDAMYWYRQDPGQGLRLIYYSQIVNDFQKGDIAEGYSVSREKKESFPLTVTSAQKNPTAFYLCATLETGGGETQYFGPGTRLLVL.

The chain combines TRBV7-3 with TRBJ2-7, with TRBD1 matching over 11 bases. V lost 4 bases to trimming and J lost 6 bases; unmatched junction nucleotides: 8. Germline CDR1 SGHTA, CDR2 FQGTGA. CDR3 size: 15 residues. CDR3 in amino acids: CASSSGAGQGVEQYF. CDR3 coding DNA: TGTGCCAGCAGCTCGGGGGCGGGACAGGGGGTCGAGCAGTACTTC.

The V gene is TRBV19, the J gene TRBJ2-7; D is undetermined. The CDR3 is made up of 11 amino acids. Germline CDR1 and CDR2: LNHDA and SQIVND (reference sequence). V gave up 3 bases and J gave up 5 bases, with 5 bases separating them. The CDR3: CASSISNEQYF. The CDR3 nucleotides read TGTGCCAGTAGTATCAGTAACGAGCAGTACTTC.

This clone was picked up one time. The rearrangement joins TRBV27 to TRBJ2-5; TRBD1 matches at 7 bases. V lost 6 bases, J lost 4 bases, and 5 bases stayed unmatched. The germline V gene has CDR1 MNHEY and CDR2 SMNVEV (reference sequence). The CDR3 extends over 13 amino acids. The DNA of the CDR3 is TGTGCCAGCAGACCCGGGACAGTAGAGACCCAGTACTTC. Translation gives CASRPGTVETQYF.

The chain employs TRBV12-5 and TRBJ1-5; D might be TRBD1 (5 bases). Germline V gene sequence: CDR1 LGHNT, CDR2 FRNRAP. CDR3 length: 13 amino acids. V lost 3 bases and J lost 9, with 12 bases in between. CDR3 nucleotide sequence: TGTGCTAGTGGTTTCGGGGGTCGAGGGCCCCAGCATTTT. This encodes CASGFGGRGPQHF.

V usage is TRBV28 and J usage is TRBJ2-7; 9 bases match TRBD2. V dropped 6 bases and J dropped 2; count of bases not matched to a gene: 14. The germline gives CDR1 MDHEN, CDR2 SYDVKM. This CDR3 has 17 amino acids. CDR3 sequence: CASRPYLGGLATYEQYF. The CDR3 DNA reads TGTGCCAGCAGACCCTACCTTGGGGGACTAGCAACCTACGAGCAGTACTTC. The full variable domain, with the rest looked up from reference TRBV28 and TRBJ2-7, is DVKVTQSSRYLVKRTGEKVFLECVQDMDHENMFWYRQDPGLGLRLIYFSYDVKMKEKGDIPEGYSVSREKKERFSLILESASTNQTSMYLCASRPYLGGLATYEQYFGPGTRLTVT.

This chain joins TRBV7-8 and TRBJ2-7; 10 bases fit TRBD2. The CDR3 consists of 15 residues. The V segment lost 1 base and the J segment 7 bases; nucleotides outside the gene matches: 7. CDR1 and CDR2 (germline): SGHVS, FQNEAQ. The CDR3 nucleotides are TGTGCCAGCAGCTTAGGGTCTAGCGGGAGTACTGAGCAGTACTTC. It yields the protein CASSLGSSGSTEQYF.